These T cell receptor beta chains were read from a single sample in a study of blood T cell repertoires in COVID-19. Repertoires were generated with immunoSEQ multiplex PCR, while TCRdb's copy carries only in-frame clones and drops some. The sample contains 70,000 or so clones, roughly 90% of which appear only once. Sequenced material: peripheral blood. These receptors all stem from a man between 60 and 75 years old with acute or convalescent COVID-19. The CDR3 runs from the conserved cysteine through the conserved F or W. The D gene is left open where the match is weak. Clone sizes are given selectively: once, few, many, or a class where the clone is expanded.

J: TRBJ1-1
V: TRBV19
size: .
D: .
DNA: TGTGCCAGTAGTATCCGTTCCAGGGCGAAGTGGACTGAAGCTTTCTTT
CDR3: CASSIRSRAKWTEAFF

J: TRBJ1-1
V: TRBV6-5
size: .
D: TRBD1
DNA: TGTGCCAGCAGTTACTCGACAGGGTCGGGAACTGAAGCTTTCTTT
CDR3: CASSYSTGSGTEAFF

J: TRBJ1-5
V: TRBV19
size: .
D: TRBD1
DNA: TGTGCCAGCGCCGGGACAGGGGGCAATCAGCCCCAGCATTTT
CDR3: CASAGTGGNQPQHF

J: TRBJ1-1
V: TRBV29-1
size: .
D: TRBD1
DNA: TGCAGCGTTGTGGGCAGGGGGCAGACTGAAGCTTTCTTT
CDR3: CSVVGRGQTEAFF

J: TRBJ2-3
V: TRBV6-5
size: .
D: .
DNA: TGTGCCAGTATCAGGGAAAGCACAGATACGCAGTATTTT
CDR3: CASIRESTDTQYF

J: TRBJ2-6
V: TRBV9
size: .
D: TRBD1
DNA: TGTGCCAGCAGCGTATTCGGACAGGCCAGGTCTGGGGCCAACGTCCTGACTTTC
CDR3: CASSVFGQARSGANVLTF

J: TRBJ2-5
V: TRBV7-9
size: .
D: TRBD2
DNA: TGTGCCAGCAGTCTACTAGCGGGAGTAGGGGAGACCCAGTACTTC
CDR3: CASSLLAGVGETQYF

J: TRBJ2-7
V: TRBV3-1/TRBV3-2
size: .
D: .
DNA: TGTGCCAGCAGCCACCTAGCGAGGCACTACGAGCAGTACTTC
CDR3: CASSHLARHYEQYF

J: TRBJ1-1
V: TRBV9
size: .
D: .
DNA: TGTGCCAGCAGCGGGTCGACAGTCCGGCCAACCGAAGCTTTCTTT
CDR3: CASSGSTVRPTEAFF

J: TRBJ2-6
V: TRBV29-1
size: .
D: .
DNA: TGCAGCGTTGAAGGGCCTGGGGCCAACGTCCTGACTTTC
CDR3: CSVEGPGANVLTF

J: TRBJ2-3
V: TRBV4-1
size: .
D: TRBD2
DNA: TGCGCCAGCAGCCATCTGGGACTAGCGGGGGGCACAGATACGCAGTATTTT
CDR3: CASSHLGLAGGTDTQYF

J: TRBJ2-1
V: TRBV11-2
size: .
D: TRBD2
DNA: TGTGCCAGCAGCTTAAGACTAGCGGGATTTCGGGAGCAGTTCTTC
CDR3: CASSLRLAGFREQFF

J: TRBJ1-1
V: TRBV5-1
size: .
D: TRBD1
DNA: TGCGCCAGCAGCTTGGGGACAGGGGCCCGGAACACTGAAGCTTTCTTT
CDR3: CASSLGTGARNTEAFF

J: TRBJ2-7
V: TRBV11-2
size: .
D: TRBD1
DNA: TGTGCCAGCAGACCGACAGGGAGTTACTACGAGCAGTACTTC
CDR3: CASRPTGSYYEQYF

J: TRBJ1-2
V: TRBV24-1
size: .
D: .
DNA: TGTGCCACCAGTGATTTGCGGGGGTCTGGCTACACCTTC
CDR3: CATSDLRGSGYTF

J: TRBJ1-2
V: TRBV27
size: .
D: TRBD1
DNA: TGTGCCAGCAGTAAACGATGGACAGGGGATACCTCTAACTATGGCTACACCTTC
CDR3: CASSKRWTGDTSNYGYTF

J: TRBJ2-1
V: TRBV24-1
size: .
D: TRBD2
DNA: TGTGCCACCAGTGACCCGGGACTAGCGGGAGTATACGAGCAGTTCTTC
CDR3: CATSDPGLAGVYEQFF

J: TRBJ2-2
V: TRBV19
size: .
D: TRBD2
DNA: TGTGCCAGTAGGAGCGGGAGACGGTCCGGGGAGCTGTTTTTT
CDR3: CASRSGRRSGELFF

J: TRBJ2-3
V: TRBV5-6
size: few
D: TRBD2
DNA: TGTGCCAGCAGCCTACTAGCGGGAGATGCAGATACGCAGTATTTT
CDR3: CASSLLAGDADTQYF

J: TRBJ1-5
V: TRBV2
size: .
D: TRBD1
DNA: TGTGCCAGCCCAGTCCACCCGCCGGGACAGGTATATAGCAATCAGCCCCAGCATTTT
CDR3: CASPVHPPGQVYSNQPQHF

J: TRBJ1-4
V: TRBV4-2
size: .
D: TRBD1
DNA: TGTGCCAGCAGCCCCGGGACAGGGGTAGAGGAAAAACTGTTTTTT
CDR3: CASSPGTGVEEKLFF

J: TRBJ2-1
V: TRBV5-4
size: .
D: .
DNA: TGTGCCAGCAGCTTGGGTGGGACCTGGGGGCACAATGAGCAGTTCTTC
CDR3: CASSLGGTWGHNEQFF

J: TRBJ1-6
V: TRBV30
size: .
D: .
DNA: TGTGCCTCAACCCGGAGCTCCTATAATTCACCCCTCCACTTT
CDR3: CASTRSSYNSPLHF

J: TRBJ2-7
V: TRBV12-3/TRBV12-4
size: once
D: .
DNA: TGTGCCAGCAGTTTTCCGGGACAATACGAGCAGTACTTC
CDR3: CASSFPGQYEQYF

J: TRBJ2-1
V: TRBV7-2
size: .
D: TRBD2
DNA: TGTGCCAGCAGCAGCGGACTAGCGGGAGTCAGTGAGCAGTTCTTC
CDR3: CASSSGLAGVSEQFF

J: TRBJ2-2
V: TRBV7-9
size: .
D: TRBD1
DNA: TGTGCCAGCAGGGCCCAACAGGGGGCGGTCACCGGGGAGCTGTTTTTT
CDR3: CASRAQQGAVTGELFF

J: TRBJ2-3
V: TRBV4-2
size: .
D: .
DNA: TGTGCCAGCAGCCGAGAATCCAGTCCTCGAACAGATACGCAGTATTTT
CDR3: CASSRESSPRTDTQYF

J: TRBJ2-5
V: TRBV5-6
size: .
D: TRBD1
DNA: TGTGCCAGCAGCCTCTGGACAGGGCAAGAGACCCAGTACTTC
CDR3: CASSLWTGQETQYF

J: TRBJ1-2
V: TRBV28
size: .
D: .
DNA: TGTGCCAGCAGTTTAATGCGGTATGGCTACACCTTC
CDR3: CASSLMRYGYTF

J: TRBJ1-5
V: TRBV5-1
size: .
D: TRBD1
DNA: TGCGCCAGCAGCTTGCAGGGGGACCAGCCCCAGCATTTT
CDR3: CASSLQGDQPQHF

J: TRBJ2-5
V: TRBV3-1/TRBV3-2
size: .
D: .
DNA: TGTGCCAGCAGCCAAGGGGGGAGGCAAGAGACCCAGTACTTC
CDR3: CASSQGGRQETQYF

J: TRBJ2-1
V: TRBV5-1
size: .
D: TRBD2
DNA: TGCGCCAGCAGCTTGGGACTAGCGGGGGTAGATGAGCAGTTCTTC
CDR3: CASSLGLAGVDEQFF

J: TRBJ1-1
V: TRBV5-5
size: .
D: .
DNA: TGTGCCAGCAGCTTGGACTGGTCCCCGAACACTGAAGCTTTCTTT
CDR3: CASSLDWSPNTEAFF

J: TRBJ1-2
V: TRBV6-5
size: .
D: .
DNA: TGTGCCAGCAGTAAGACAGCCCTCGGTGGCTACACCTTC
CDR3: CASSKTALGGYTF

J: TRBJ2-2
V: TRBV9
size: .
D: .
DNA: TGTGCCAGCAGCGTAACCTCCAGGGCAGCCAACGGGGAGCTGTTTTTT
CDR3: CASSVTSRAANGELFF

J: TRBJ2-7
V: TRBV5-1
size: .
D: .
DNA: TGCGCCAGCAGACTCCTACAGGGTAGCTCCTACGAGCAGTACTTC
CDR3: CASRLLQGSSYEQYF

J: TRBJ2-4
V: TRBV6-1
size: .
D: .
DNA: TGTGCCAGCAGTGAAGGTGGGGGGTTAGGCAAAAACATTCAGTACTTC
CDR3: CASSEGGGLGKNIQYF

J: TRBJ2-3
V: TRBV2
size: .
D: .
DNA: TGTGCCAGCACCCAAAGGGGTGGGGTGGGAGATACGCAGTATTTT
CDR3: CASTQRGGVGDTQYF

J: TRBJ1-1
V: TRBV24-1
size: .
D: .
DNA: TGTGCCACCAGTGGTAAGGACAGACTGAACACTGAAGCTTTCTTT
CDR3: CATSGKDRLNTEAFF

J: TRBJ2-7
V: TRBV9
size: few
D: .
DNA: TGTGCCAGCAGTTCCACAGGTGAACTCTACGAGCAGTACTTC
CDR3: CASSSTGELYEQYF

J: TRBJ2-3
V: TRBV18
size: .
D: .
DNA: TGTGCCAGCTCACCATCGGGGGGCCACACAGATACGCAGTATTTT
CDR3: CASSPSGGHTDTQYF

J: TRBJ2-2
V: TRBV7-2
size: .
D: TRBD2
DNA: TGTGCCAGCAGCTTAGGCAGCGGGAGGGCATCCGGGGAGCTGTTTTTT
CDR3: CASSLGSGRASGELFF

J: TRBJ2-3
V: TRBV29-1
size: .
D: TRBD1
DNA: TGCAGCGTTGCTACCGGGACAGGGTGGGTCACAGATACGCAGTATTTT
CDR3: CSVATGTGWVTDTQYF

J: TRBJ1-1
V: TRBV30
size: .
D: .
DNA: TGTGCCTGGAAAAGACAGCCCGACACTGAAGCTTTCTTT
CDR3: CAWKRQPDTEAFF

J: TRBJ1-1
V: TRBV27
size: .
D: TRBD1
DNA: TGTGCCGTTTTACAGGGGGGAGGGTTAAACACTGAAGCTTTCTTT
CDR3: CAVLQGGGLNTEAFF

J: TRBJ2-5
V: TRBV5-1
size: few
D: TRBD1
DNA: TGCGCCAGCAGCACCGGGACAGGGGGCAGGGAGACCCAGTACTTC
CDR3: CASSTGTGGRETQYF

J: TRBJ2-6
V: TRBV6-5
size: .
D: .
DNA: TGTGCCAGCAGTAACGGACAGCCTGGGGCCAACGTCCTGACTTTC
CDR3: CASSNGQPGANVLTF

J: TRBJ1-6
V: TRBV6-5
size: .
D: TRBD1
DNA: TGTGCCAGCAGCTTGACAGGGACGGAGTCACCCCTCCACTTT
CDR3: CASSLTGTESPLHF

J: TRBJ2-3
V: TRBV5-1
size: .
D: TRBD2
DNA: TGCGCCAGCAGCTTAACCGGGACTAGCTCGGACCCAGATACGCAGTATTTT
CDR3: CASSLTGTSSDPDTQYF

J: TRBJ1-5
V: TRBV27
size: .
D: TRBD1
DNA: TGTGCCAGCAGTTCCTCAGGGGGAAGCAATCAGCCCCAGCATTTT
CDR3: CASSSSGGSNQPQHF

J: TRBJ2-1
V: TRBV19
size: .
D: TRBD2
DNA: TGTGCCAGTAGTGTCGCTAGCGGGCGGGGCAATGAGCAGTTCTTC
CDR3: CASSVASGRGNEQFF

J: TRBJ2-1
V: TRBV5-1
size: .
D: .
DNA: TGCGCCAGCAGCTTGGTAGCCAGCTCCTACAATGAGCAGTTCTTC
CDR3: CASSLVASSYNEQFF

J: TRBJ1-1
V: TRBV19
size: .
D: TRBD1
DNA: TGTGCCAGTAGCGAAACAGGGGGCGAGAGTACTGAAGCTTTCTTT
CDR3: CASSETGGESTEAFF